This T cell receptor (beta chain) was identified during a study of T cells in Graves' hyperthyroidism and ophthalmopathy. Study overall: It was at initial diagnosis, before any treatment, that peripheral blood was collected.

This clonotype was detected ten times or more. The antigen is unknown. V gave up 1 base and J gave up 5 bases, with 10 bases separating them. CDR3 size: 13 residues. Germline CDR1 is SGHNT and CDR2 is YYREEE (reference sequence). Using RNA transcripts as the source, TCR beta CDR3 regions were amplified. A first-round RT-PCR of the TCR CDR3 used the HTBI primer set. From the multiplex PCR reads, TCRdb called clonotypes with MiXCR, one entry per CDR3 protein. This table has about 590,000 distinct CDR3 sequences, approximately 15% appearing once. An approximately 10 ml volume of fresh peripheral blood provided the PBMCs. Findings and caveats of the study: Separation of ophthalmopathy from stable hyperthyroidism was achieved by a 13 V-J model. Expanded thyroid clonotypes (above 0.001) were mostly also found in blood.

The sequenced sample was blood. The V gene is TRBV5-4, the J gene TRBJ2-7; D gene ambiguous. This TCR was sampled from a woman aged 25 to 39 with Graves' hyperthyroidism. Here the CDR3 reads CASSLYGLHEQYF. The CDR3 bases are TGTGCCAGCAGCTTGTACGGGTTGCACGAGCAGTACTTC.